One and the same sample provided the 21 T cell receptor beta chains below, sequenced in a study of cytomegalovirus exposure and HLA in healthy donors. PCR was performed using 60 Vbeta and 13 Jbeta primers. The method was immunoSEQ multiplex PCR; TCRdb's version includes in-frame clones alone and lacks a portion of them. The sample has 170,000 or so clones, 84% seen once. The specimen sequenced was PBMCs. These receptors were collected from a boy between 2 and 10 years old in good health and CMV-seronegative.

The rearrangement uses TRBV27 and TRBJ2-1, with a weak D call TRBD2 (6 bases). CDR1 and CDR2 (germline): MNHEY, SMNVEV (reference sequence). The CDR3 spans 17 residues. Trimming took off 3 bases at V and 8 bases at J, with 23 bases between the two ends. The CDR3 here is CASSLLKTTGVFHEQFF. The CDR3, as DNA: TGTGCCAGCAGTTTGCTGAAAACGACGGGAGTATTCCATGAGCAGTTCTTC.

The chain joins TRBV5-4 to TRBJ2-2; D might be TRBD2 (5 bases). CDR3 length equals 17 residues. The germline V gene encodes CDR1 SGHNT and CDR2 YYREEE (reference sequence). The V end was cut by 1 base, the J end by 0 bases, with 13 bases between. The DNA of the CDR3 is TGTGCCAGCAGCTTGAGGAGGCGCGGTGCGAACACCGGGGAGCTGTTTTTT. Its protein product is CASSLRRRGANTGELFF. The full variable domain, with the rest looked up from reference TRBV5-4 and TRBJ2-2, is ETGVTQSPTHLIKTRGQQVTLRCSSQSGHNTVSWYQQALGQGPQFIFQYYREEENGRGNFPPRFSGLQFPNYSSELNVNALELDDSALYLCASSLRRRGANTGELFFGEGSRLTVL.

This clone was found a few times. The rearrangement joins TRBV6-5 to TRBJ1-1; D is undetermined. The CDR3 contains 14 residues. CDR1 is MNHEY, CDR2 SVGAGI, per germline. Trimming stripped 2 bases from V and 4 bases from J, with 11 bases between. The CDR3 DNA is TGTGCCAGCAGTTACGGAGTGGAGGTCACTGAAGCTTTCTTT. It translates to CASSYGVEVTEAFF.

J is TRBJ2-5 and V is TRBV7-8; 14 bases map to TRBD2. V lost 4 bases, J lost 4 bases, and 5 bases stayed unmatched. The CDR3 runs to 16 residues. CDR1 is SGHVS, CDR2 FQNEAQ, per germline. The CDR3 DNA is TGTGCCAGCAGCTGGGGACTAGCGGGAGTGGCAGAGACCCAGTACTTC. Its protein is CASSWGLAGVAETQYF. The variable domain in full, with the rest retrieved from reference TRBV7-8 and TRBJ2-5, is GAGVSQSPRYKVAKRGQDVALRCDPISGHVSLFWYQQALGQGPEFLTYFQNEAQLDKSGLPSDRFFAERPEGSVSTLKIQRTQQEDSAVYLCASSWGLAGVAETQYFGPGTRLLVL.

The V call is TRBV18, the J call TRBJ2-1; 8 nucleotides match TRBD2. V gave up 0 bases and J gave up 8 bases; unmatched junction bases: 6. CDR1 and CDR2 (germline): KGHSH, LQKENI. This CDR3 contains 15 residues. The DNA of the CDR3 is TGTGCCAGCTCACCACCGGGACTAGGTTCCGATGAGCAGTTCTTC. Protein sequence: CASSPPGLGSDEQFF. Full variable domain (remainder filled in from reference TRBV18 and TRBJ2-1): NAGVMQNPRHLVRRRGQEARLRCSPMKGHSHVYWYRQLPEEGLKFMVYLQKENIIDESGMPKERFSAEFPKEGPSILRIQQVVRGDSAAYFCASSPPGLGSDEQFFGPGTRLTVL.

This chain connects TRBV5-1 to TRBJ2-5; TRBD1 agrees at 7 bases. This CDR3 is built from 14 residues. The ends lost 0 bases at V and 4 bases at J; junction bases unmatched: 3. The germline V gene has CDR1 SGHRS and CDR2 YFSETQ. CDR3 sequence: CASSLGQGGETQYF. The CDR3 region has the DNA TGCGCCAGCAGCTTGGGACAGGGTGGAGAGACCCAGTACTTC.

The chain has TRBV29-1 and TRBJ2-7; D ambiguous. Germline CDR1 reads SQVTM; CDR2 reads ANQGSEA. This CDR3 is 18 amino acids long. The V gene lost 4 bases and the J gene lost 3 bases, with 28 bases spanning the gap. The CDR3 nucleotides are TGCAGCGTTGTAGGTCCGACAAGTTTCCGCCCAACTTACTACGAGCAGTACTTC. This encodes CSVVGPTSFRPTYYEQYF.

This chain joins TRBV5-1 and TRBJ2-7, with 14 bases fitting TRBD2. CDR1 and CDR2 (germline): SGHRS, YFSETQ. The junction had 5 bases not matched to a gene; V was cut back by 5 bases and J by 4 bases. This CDR3 region has 15 residues. CDR3: CASRPGLAGGYEQYF. Written as DNA, the CDR3 is TGCGCCAGCAGACCCGGACTAGCGGGAGGATACGAGCAGTACTTC.

The rearrangement uses TRBV19 and TRBJ1-5, with a tentative D call TRBD1 (6 bases). The V end was cut by 4 bases, the J end by 5 bases, with 9 bases between. Looked up from germline, CDR1 is LNHDA and CDR2 is SQIVND (reference sequence). The CDR3 spans 13 residues. CDR3 loop: CASSRQADQPQHF. The CDR3 coding sequence is TGTGCCAGTAGTAGACAGGCCGATCAGCCCCAGCATTTT.

The chain carries TRBV30 and TRBJ2-7; D might be TRBD2 (5 bases). The V gene lost 0 bases and the J gene lost 0 bases, with 9 bases spanning the gap. From germline, CDR1 is GTSNPN and CDR2 SVGIG (reference sequence). The CDR3 extends over 14 amino acids. The CDR3 region is CAWSVRASSYEQYF. CDR3 DNA: TGTGCCTGGAGTGTGAGGGCCAGCTCCTACGAGCAGTACTTC.

The rearrangement links TRBV11-2 to TRBJ1-1, with D hard to call. Germline loops: CDR1 SGHAT, CDR2 FQNNGV. Trimming took off 5 bases at V and 5 bases at J, with 12 bases between the two ends. The CDR3 length is 13 residues. CDR3 nucleotide sequence: TGTGCCAGCAGCGTACTCGGTCTTACTGAAGCTTTCTTT. As protein: CASSVLGLTEAFF.

The chain is built from TRBV7-9 and TRBJ1-1; the D is unclear. In germline, CDR1 is SEHNR, CDR2 FQNEAQ (reference sequence). The CDR3 contains 15 residues. Between the trimmed V and J ends, which lost 4 bases and 1 base, there was a span of 13 bases. This CDR3 is CASSSPKGRNTEAFF. The CDR3 DNA follows: TGTGCCAGCAGCTCCCCAAAAGGGAGGAACACTGAAGCTTTCTTT.

The V gene is TRBV7-9, the J gene TRBJ1-3; TRBD1 aligns across 12 bases. The CDR3 loop spans 15 amino acids. The trim removed 5 bases at V and 7 bases at J, leaving 6 bases unmatched. Looked up from germline, CDR1 is SEHNR and CDR2 is FQNEAQ (reference sequence). The CDR3 DNA reads TGTGCCAGCAGCAGAGGGGACAGGGGGCAGAACACCATATATTTT. This gives the protein CASSRGDRGQNTIYF.

This chain joins TRBV5-1 and TRBJ2-7, with D hard to call. Germline V CDR1 and CDR2: SGHRS, YFSETQ. CDR3 size: 14 residues. Trimming shortened V by 0 bases and J by 0 bases, and 7 bases separated the two germline ends. The CDR3 protein is CASSLGRSSYEQYF. The CDR3 DNA reads as TGCGCCAGCAGCTTGGGAAGGAGCTCCTACGAGCAGTACTTC.

The chain carries TRBV6-1 and TRBJ2-4; possibly TRBD1 for D (7 bases). CDR3 size: 15 residues. The V end was cut by 6 bases, the J end by 6 bases, with 18 bases between. CDR1 is MNHNS, CDR2 SASEGT, per germline. This chain's CDR3 is CASSAGGQSGNIQYF. The CDR3 nucleotides are TGTGCCAGCAGCGCCGGGGGACAGAGTGGAAACATTCAGTACTTC.

The V call is TRBV11-2, the J call TRBJ1-1; tentative D call: TRBD1 (5 bases). The CDR3 runs 16 residues. V gave up 6 bases and J gave up 1 base, with 18 bases separating them. CDR1 is SGHAT, CDR2 FQNNGV, per germline. The CDR3 loop is CASRPGRGSGNTEAFF. The CDR3 DNA reads as TGTGCCAGCAGGCCGGGGCGGGGTTCTGGGAACACTGAAGCTTTCTTT.

V and J are TRBV6-5 and TRBJ1-1; the D gene is possibly TRBD1 (6 bases). This CDR3 is built from 15 residues. The germline V gene encodes CDR1 MNHEY and CDR2 SVGAGI. V gave up 0 bases and J gave up 4 bases, with 12 bases separating them. The CDR3 loop is CASSYSKGGGTEAFF. CDR3 sequence (DNA): TGTGCCAGCAGTTACTCGAAAGGGGGTGGCACTGAAGCTTTCTTT.

This chain links TRBV19 with TRBJ2-7; 9 bases match TRBD1. CDR3 length equals 14 residues. The germline V gene has CDR1 LNHDA and CDR2 SQIVND (reference sequence). V was pared by 5 bases and J by 8 bases, with 10 bases of the junction left unmatched. The CDR3 coding sequence is TGTGCCAGTAGTCCCGGGACAGGGTACCGCCAGCAGTACTTC. It codes for CASSPGTGYRQQYF. The entire variable domain, with the rest obtained from reference TRBV19 and TRBJ2-7, is as follows: DGGITQSPKYLFRKEGQNVTLSCEQNLNHDAMYWYRQDPGQGLRLIYYSQIVNDFQKGDIAEGYSVSREKKESFPLTVTSAQKNPTAFYLCASSPGTGYRQQYFGPGTRLTVT.

The gene calls are TRBV6-5 and TRBJ2-7; D is undetermined. Germline lookup yields CDR1 MNHEY and CDR2 SVGAGI. This CDR3 comprises 14 residues. V was clipped by 2 bases and J by 0 bases, with 8 bases between them. The CDR3 region has the DNA TGTGCCAGCAGTTACCAAGCGAGCTCCTACGAGCAGTACTTC. Its protein product is CASSYQASSYEQYF.

The count of this clone is one. A junction boundary mismatches the germline segment, possibly from a read error. This chain uses TRBV7-7 with TRBJ2-1, with 8 nucleotides matching TRBD2. CDR1 SSHAT and CDR2 FNYEAQ come from the germline V gene (reference sequence). This CDR3 is built from 14 residues. CDR3 bases: TGTGCTAGCAGCTTTTCCGGGACTAGTAATGAGCAGTTCTTC. This codes for CASSFSGTSNEQFF.

Of note for this clone: This specimen includes other DNA sequences encoding the same CDR3. The chain joins TRBV7-9 to TRBJ2-1, with a possible D match to TRBD2 (5 bases). Trimming pared 5 bases from V and 15 bases from J, leaving 26 bases between. CDR1 SEHNR and CDR2 FQNEAQ come from the germline V gene (reference sequence). There are 15 residues in the CDR3. The CDR3 DNA follows: TGTGCCAGCAGCGGCAGAGGGCTAGCCGTTCCTTGGGGGTTCTTC. Protein sequence: CASSGRGLAVPWGFF.